These T cell receptor beta chains were read from a single sample in a study of Ad26.COV2.S vaccination and SARS-CoV-2 variants. Profiled with immunoSEQ multiplex PCR; TCRdb holds only in-frame clones, not every one. Of about 350,000 clones listed, 90% to 95% were seen once; the top ten hold under 5%. The starting material was peripheral blood, obtained after recovery from COVID-19. The receptors come from a human donor who had recovered from COVID-19. Each CDR3 is given with its conserved first and last residue. The order of the fields is V gene, D gene, clone size, J gene, CDR3 DNA, CDR3 protein. D genes are given only for firm matches. Not every row has a clone size; where given, it reads once, few, many or a size class.

>TRBV5-4|TRBD2|NA|TRBJ2-3
TGTGCCAGCAGTTCCGGGACTAGCGGGGGGCCTCGACCCACAGATACGCAGTATTTT
CASSSGTSGGPRPTDTQYF
>TRBV5-1|NA|NA|TRBJ2-2
TGCGCCAGCAGCTGGACGGGGAACACCGGGGAGCTGTTTTTT
CASSWTGNTGELFF
>TRBV2|NA|NA|TRBJ2-7
TGTGCCAGGTACGAGGGGTACTACGAGCAGTACTTC
CARYEGYYEQYF
>TRBV5-4|TRBD1|NA|TRBJ1-1
TGTGCCAGCAGCTCGGGCCGGGACAGGGGGCCTAACACTGAAGCTTTCTTT
CASSSGRDRGPNTEAFF
>TRBV5-1|NA|NA|TRBJ1-2
TGCGCCAGCAGCTTGGAAGTGAGCTATGGCTACACCTTC
CASSLEVSYGYTF
>TRBV3-1/TRBV3-2|NA|NA|TRBJ2-3
TGTGCCAGCAGCCAAGAAGGTCCGCAGTATTTT
CASSQEGPQYF
>TRBV25-1|NA|NA|TRBJ2-7
TGTGCCAGCAGTGTTTTATACGAGCAGTACTTC
CASSVLYEQYF
>TRBV3-1/TRBV3-2|TRBD1|NA|TRBJ2-7
TGTGCCAGCAGCCGACAGGGTGTTTCGGGATACGAGCAGTACTTC
CASSRQGVSGYEQYF
>TRBV24-1|NA|NA|TRBJ1-1
TGTGCCACCAGTGATCGAACAGGTGAGGGAGCTTTCTTT
CATSDRTGEGAFF
>TRBV9|TRBD1|NA|TRBJ2-7
TGTGCCAGCAGCGCTCCGGGACAGGAGGCCTACGAGCAGTACTTC
CASSAPGQEAYEQYF
>TRBV9|NA|NA|TRBJ2-1
TGTGCCAGCAGCGTTGACGGAATCTCCTACAATGAGCAGTTCTTC
CASSVDGISYNEQFF
>TRBV9|NA|few|TRBJ1-6
TGTGCCAGCAGTGGCTCAAATTCACCCCTCCACTTT
CASSGSNSPLHF
>TRBV19|TRBD2|NA|TRBJ2-1
TGTGCCAGTACCTCTCCCCGGACTAGCGGCTCTGGAGAGCAGTTCTTC
CASTSPRTSGSGEQFF
>TRBV6-5|NA|NA|TRBJ1-3
TGTGCCAGCAGTACTAGATCCCCTGGAAACACCATATATTTT
CASSTRSPGNTIYF
>TRBV6-2/TRBV6-3|NA|NA|TRBJ2-3
TGTGCCAGCAGTTACTCGTCAGATACGCAGTATTTT
CASSYSSDTQYF
>TRBV5-6|TRBD1|NA|TRBJ1-6
TGTGCCAGCAGGGCCGGGACAGGGAATTCACCCCTCCACTTT
CASRAGTGNSPLHF
>TRBV11-2|TRBD1|NA|TRBJ1-5
TGTGCCAGCAGCGCGACAGGGGGCCGCTATCAGCCCCAGCATTTT
CASSATGGRYQPQHF
>TRBV5-4|NA|once|TRBJ1-4
TGTGCCAGCAGCCGGGACTTGGGGGCAACTAATGAAAAACTGTTTTTT
CASSRDLGATNEKLFF
>TRBV5-5|NA|NA|TRBJ2-7
TGTGCCAGCAGCAAAGTCCAGGGCCCCGAGCAGTACTTC
CASSKVQGPEQYF
>TRBV9|NA|NA|TRBJ1-2
TGTGCCAGCAGCCAAACGACCCGGGGCTACACCTTC
CASSQTTRGYTF
>TRBV6-5|NA|NA|TRBJ1-2
TGTGCCAGCAGTTACTCGGCAGGGAACTATGGCTACACCTTC
CASSYSAGNYGYTF
>TRBV2|TRBD1|NA|TRBJ1-6
TGTGCCAGCAGTGGACAGGGGGGGGGTAATTCACCCCTCCACTTT
CASSGQGGGNSPLHF
>TRBV18|TRBD2|NA|TRBJ2-1
TGTGCCAGCTCACCGACTAGCGGGGGCAACAATGAGCAGTTCTTC
CASSPTSGGNNEQFF
>TRBV2|NA|NA|TRBJ1-4
TGTGCCAGCAGTGATATGTCCCGAAAACTGTTTTTT
CASSDMSRKLFF
>TRBV6-2/TRBV6-3|NA|NA|TRBJ1-2
TGTGCCAGCAGTTACCCGGGACCTGGCTATGGCTACACCTTC
CASSYPGPGYGYTF
>TRBV4-1|NA|NA|TRBJ2-1
TGCGCCAGCAGCCAAGAGATGGGTGAGCAGTTCTTC
CASSQEMGEQFF
>TRBV5-8|NA|once|TRBJ2-1
TGTGCCAGCAGCTTGGTCGGACAGCCGGGCTACAATGAGCAGTTCTTC
CASSLVGQPGYNEQFF